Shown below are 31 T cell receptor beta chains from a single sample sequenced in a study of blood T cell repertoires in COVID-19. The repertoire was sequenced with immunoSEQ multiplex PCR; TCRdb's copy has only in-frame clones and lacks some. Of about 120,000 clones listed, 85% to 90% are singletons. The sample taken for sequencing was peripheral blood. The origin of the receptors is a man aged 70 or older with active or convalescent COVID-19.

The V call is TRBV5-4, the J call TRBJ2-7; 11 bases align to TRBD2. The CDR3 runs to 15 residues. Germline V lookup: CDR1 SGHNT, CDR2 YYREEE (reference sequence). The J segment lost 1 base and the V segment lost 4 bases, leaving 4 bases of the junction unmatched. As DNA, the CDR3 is TGTGCCAGCAGCCTGAGACTAGCGGGATCCTACGAGCAGTACTTC. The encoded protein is CASSLRLAGSYEQYF.

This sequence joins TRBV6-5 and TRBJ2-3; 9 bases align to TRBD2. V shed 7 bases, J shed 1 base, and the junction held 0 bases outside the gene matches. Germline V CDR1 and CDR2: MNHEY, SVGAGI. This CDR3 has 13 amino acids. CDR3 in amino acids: CASTSGGTDTQYF. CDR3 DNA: TGTGCCAGCACTAGCGGGGGCACAGATACGCAGTATTTT.

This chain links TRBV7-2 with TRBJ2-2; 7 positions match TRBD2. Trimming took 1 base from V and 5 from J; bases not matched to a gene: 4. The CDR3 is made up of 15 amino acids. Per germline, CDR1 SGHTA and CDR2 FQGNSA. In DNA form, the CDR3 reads TGTGCCAGCAGCTTAGAGACTAGCCTGACCGGGGAGCTGTTTTTT. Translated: CASSLETSLTGELFF.

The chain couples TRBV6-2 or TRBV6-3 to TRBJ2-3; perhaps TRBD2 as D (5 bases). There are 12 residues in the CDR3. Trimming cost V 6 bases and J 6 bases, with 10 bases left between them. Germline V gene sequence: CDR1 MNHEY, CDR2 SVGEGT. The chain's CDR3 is CASSPGLDTQYF. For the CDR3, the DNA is TGTGCCAGCAGCCCTGGACTCGATACGCAGTATTTT.

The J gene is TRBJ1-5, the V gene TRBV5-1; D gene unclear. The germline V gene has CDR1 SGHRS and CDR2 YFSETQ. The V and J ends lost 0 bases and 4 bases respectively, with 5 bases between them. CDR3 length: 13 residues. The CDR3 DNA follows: TGCGCCAGCAGCTTGGCGGGGAATCAGCCCCAGCATTTT. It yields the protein CASSLAGNQPQHF. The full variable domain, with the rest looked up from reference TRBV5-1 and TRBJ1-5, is KAGVTQTPRYLIKTRGQQVTLSCSPISGHRSVSWYQQTPGQGLQFLFEYFSETQRNKGNFPGRFSGRQFSNSRSEMNVSTLELGDSALYLCASSLAGNQPQHFGDGTRLSIL.

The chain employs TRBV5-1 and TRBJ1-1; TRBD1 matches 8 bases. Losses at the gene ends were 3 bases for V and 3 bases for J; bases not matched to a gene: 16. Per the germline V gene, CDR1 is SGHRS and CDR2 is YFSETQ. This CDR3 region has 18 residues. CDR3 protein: CASSYLPQGARSDTEAFF. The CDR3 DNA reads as TGCGCCAGCAGCTACCTACCTCAGGGGGCGAGATCGGACACTGAAGCTTTCTTT.

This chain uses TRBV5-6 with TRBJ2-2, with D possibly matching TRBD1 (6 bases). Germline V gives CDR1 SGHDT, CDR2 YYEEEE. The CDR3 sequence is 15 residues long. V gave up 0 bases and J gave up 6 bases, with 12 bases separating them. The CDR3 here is CASSLVQGPAGELFF. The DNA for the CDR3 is TGTGCCAGCAGCTTGGTTCAGGGGCCGGCCGGGGAGCTGTTTTTT. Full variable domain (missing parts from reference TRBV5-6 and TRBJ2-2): DAGVTQSPTHLIKTRGQQVTLRCSPKSGHDTVSWYQQALGQGPQFIFQYYEEEERQRGNFPDRFSGHQFPNYSSELNVNALLLGDSALYLCASSLVQGPAGELFFGEGSRLTVL.

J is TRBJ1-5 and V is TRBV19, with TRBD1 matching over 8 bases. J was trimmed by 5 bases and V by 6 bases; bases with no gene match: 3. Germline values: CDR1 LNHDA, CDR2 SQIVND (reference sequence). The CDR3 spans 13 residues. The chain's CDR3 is CASRGQADQPQHF. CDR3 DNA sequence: TGTGCCAGTAGGGGACAGGCGGATCAGCCCCAGCATTTT.

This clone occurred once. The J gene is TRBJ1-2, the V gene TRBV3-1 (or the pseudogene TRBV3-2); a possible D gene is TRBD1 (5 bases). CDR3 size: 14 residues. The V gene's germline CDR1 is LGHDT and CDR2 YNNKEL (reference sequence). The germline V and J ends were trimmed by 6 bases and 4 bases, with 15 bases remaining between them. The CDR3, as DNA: TGTGCCAGCAGTTCAGGGTCGTCCGGCTATGGCTACACCTTC. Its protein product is CASSSGSSGYGYTF.

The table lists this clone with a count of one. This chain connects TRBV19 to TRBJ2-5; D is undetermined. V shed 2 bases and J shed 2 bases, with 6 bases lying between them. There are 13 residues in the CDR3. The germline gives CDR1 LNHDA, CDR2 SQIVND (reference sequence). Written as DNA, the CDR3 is TGTGCCAGTAGTATATCACTTCAAGAGACCCAGTACTTC. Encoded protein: CASSISLQETQYF. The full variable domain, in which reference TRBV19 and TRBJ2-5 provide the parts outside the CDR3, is DGGITQSPKYLFRKEGQNVTLSCEQNLNHDAMYWYRQDPGQGLRLIYYSQIVNDFQKGDIAEGYSVSREKKESFPLTVTSAQKNPTAFYLCASSISLQETQYFGPGTRLLVL.

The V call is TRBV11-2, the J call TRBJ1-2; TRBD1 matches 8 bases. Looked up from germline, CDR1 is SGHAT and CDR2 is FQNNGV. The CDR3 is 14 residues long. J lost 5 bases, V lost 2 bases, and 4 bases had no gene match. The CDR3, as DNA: TGTGCCAGCAGCTTAAGCGACAGGGGATATGGCTACACCTTC. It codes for CASSLSDRGYGYTF.

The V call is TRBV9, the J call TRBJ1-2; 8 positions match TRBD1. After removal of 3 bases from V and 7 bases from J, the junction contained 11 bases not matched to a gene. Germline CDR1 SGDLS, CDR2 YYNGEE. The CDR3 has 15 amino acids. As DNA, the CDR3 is TGTGCCAGCAGCGAGGAGGCAGGGGGCGCGGCTGGCTACACCTTC. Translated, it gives CASSEEAGGAAGYTF.

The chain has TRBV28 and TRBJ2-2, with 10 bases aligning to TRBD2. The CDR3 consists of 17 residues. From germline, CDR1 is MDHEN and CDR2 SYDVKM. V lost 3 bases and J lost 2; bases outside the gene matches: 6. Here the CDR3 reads CASSFSTSGTNTGELFF. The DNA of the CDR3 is TGTGCCAGCAGTTTTAGTACTAGCGGGACCAACACCGGGGAGCTGTTTTTT.

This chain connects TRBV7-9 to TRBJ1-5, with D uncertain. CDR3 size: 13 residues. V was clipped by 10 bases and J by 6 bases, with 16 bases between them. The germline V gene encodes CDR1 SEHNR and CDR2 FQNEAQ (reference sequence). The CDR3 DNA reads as TGTGCCACCGGGCGTGGAGCGGGTCAGCCCCAGCATTTT. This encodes CATGRGAGQPQHF.

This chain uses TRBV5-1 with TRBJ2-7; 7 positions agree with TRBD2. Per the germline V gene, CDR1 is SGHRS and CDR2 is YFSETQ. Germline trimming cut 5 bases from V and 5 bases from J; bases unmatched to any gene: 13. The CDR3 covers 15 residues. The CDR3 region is CASSQYWEGPNEQYF. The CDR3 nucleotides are TGCGCCAGCAGTCAGTACTGGGAGGGCCCGAACGAGCAGTACTTC.

CDR3 DNA: TGTGCCAGCAGTCACCTACAGGGTAGCAATCAGCCCCAGCATTTT. Protein product: CASSHLQGSNQPQHF. The V and J genes are TRBV6-5 and TRBJ1-5, with D perhaps TRBD1 (6 bases). Trimming took 5 bases from V and 0 from J, leaving 11 bases between them. CDR3 length equals 15 residues. Germline V gives CDR1 MNHEY, CDR2 SVGAGI.

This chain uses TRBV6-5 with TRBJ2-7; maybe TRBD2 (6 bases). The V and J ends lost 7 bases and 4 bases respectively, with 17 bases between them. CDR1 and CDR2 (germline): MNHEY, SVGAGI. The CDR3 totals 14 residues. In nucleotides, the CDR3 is TGTGCCAGCAATGGGGTGGGAGGAGGATACGAGCAGTACTTC. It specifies CASNGVGGGYEQYF.

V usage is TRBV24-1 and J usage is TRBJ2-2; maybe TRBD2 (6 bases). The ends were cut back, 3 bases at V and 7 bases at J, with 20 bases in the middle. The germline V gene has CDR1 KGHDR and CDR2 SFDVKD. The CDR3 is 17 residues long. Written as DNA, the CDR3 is TGTGCCACCAGTGATAAACCGGGACTGTATATTGGCGGGGAGCTGTTTTTT. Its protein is CATSDKPGLYIGGELFF.

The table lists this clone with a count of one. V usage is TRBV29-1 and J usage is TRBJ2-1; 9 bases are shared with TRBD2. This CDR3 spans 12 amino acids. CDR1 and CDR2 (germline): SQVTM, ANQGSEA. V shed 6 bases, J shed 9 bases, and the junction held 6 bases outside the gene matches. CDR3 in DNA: TGCAGCGTGCGGACTAGCGTGAGTGAGCAGTTCTTC. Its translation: CSVRTSVSEQFF.

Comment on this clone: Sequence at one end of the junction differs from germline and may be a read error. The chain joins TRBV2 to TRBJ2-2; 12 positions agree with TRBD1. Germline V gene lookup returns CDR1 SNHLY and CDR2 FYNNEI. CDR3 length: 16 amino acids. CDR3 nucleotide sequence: TGTGCCAGCAGTGCGGGACAGGGGGCGAAGACCGGGGAGCTGTTTTTT. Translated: CASSAGQGAKTGELFF.

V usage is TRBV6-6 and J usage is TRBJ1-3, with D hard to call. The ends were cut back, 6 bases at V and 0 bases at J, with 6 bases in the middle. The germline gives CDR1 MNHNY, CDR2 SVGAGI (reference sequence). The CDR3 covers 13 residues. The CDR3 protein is CASSPLSGNTIYF. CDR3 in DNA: TGTGCCAGCAGCCCCCTCTCTGGAAACACCATATATTTT.

CDR3 nucleotide sequence: TGTGCCAGCAGCCCCCGGACTAGCGGGAGCCTCGATACGCAGTATTTT. Amino acids: CASSPRTSGSLDTQYF. This chain links TRBV4-2 with TRBJ2-3; TRBD2 matches at 13 bases. Germline V gene lookup returns CDR1 LGHNA and CDR2 YNFKEQ. Losses at the gene ends were 4 bases for V and 6 bases for J; bases not matched to a gene: 7. The CDR3 has 16 amino acids.

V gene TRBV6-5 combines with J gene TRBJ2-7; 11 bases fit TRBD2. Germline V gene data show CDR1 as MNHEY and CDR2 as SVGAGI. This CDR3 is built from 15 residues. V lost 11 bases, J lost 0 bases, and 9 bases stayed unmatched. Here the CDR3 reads CAGAETSGSSYEQYF. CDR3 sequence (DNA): TGTGCCGGGGCGGAAACTAGCGGGAGCTCCTACGAGCAGTACTTC.

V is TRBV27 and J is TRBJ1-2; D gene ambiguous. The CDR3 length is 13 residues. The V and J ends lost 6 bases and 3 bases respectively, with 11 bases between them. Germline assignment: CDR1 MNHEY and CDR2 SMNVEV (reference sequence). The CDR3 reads CASSPNNDYGYTF. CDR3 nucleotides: TGTGCCAGCAGCCCGAACAATGACTATGGCTACACCTTC.

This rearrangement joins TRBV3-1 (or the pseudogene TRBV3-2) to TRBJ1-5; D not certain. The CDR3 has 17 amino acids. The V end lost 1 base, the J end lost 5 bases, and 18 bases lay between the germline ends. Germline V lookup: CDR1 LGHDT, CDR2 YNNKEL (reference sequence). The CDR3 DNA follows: TGTGCCAGCAGCCAAGGCCTAATTCGGACGGGAGATCAGCCCCAGCATTTT. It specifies CASSQGLIRTGDQPQHF.

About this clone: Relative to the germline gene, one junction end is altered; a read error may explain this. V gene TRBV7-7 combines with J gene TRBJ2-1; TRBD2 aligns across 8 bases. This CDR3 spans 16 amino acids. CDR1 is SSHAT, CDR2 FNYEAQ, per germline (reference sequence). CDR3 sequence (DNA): TGTGCTAGCAGCTCTGGGGGGGCTAGCGGGTACAATGAGCAGTTCTTC. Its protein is CASSSGGASGYNEQFF.

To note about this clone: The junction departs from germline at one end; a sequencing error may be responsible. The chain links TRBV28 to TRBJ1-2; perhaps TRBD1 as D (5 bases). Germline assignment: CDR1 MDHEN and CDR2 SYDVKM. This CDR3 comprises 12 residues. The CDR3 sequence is CVSTQGADGYTF. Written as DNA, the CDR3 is TGTGTCAGCACACAAGGGGCGGATGGCTACACCTTC.

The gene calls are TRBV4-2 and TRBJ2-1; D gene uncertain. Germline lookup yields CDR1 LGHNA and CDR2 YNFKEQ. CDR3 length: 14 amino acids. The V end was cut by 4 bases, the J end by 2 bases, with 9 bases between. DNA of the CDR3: TGTGCCAGCAGCCCCCCAGCGACCTACAATGAGCAGTTCTTC. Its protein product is CASSPPATYNEQFF.

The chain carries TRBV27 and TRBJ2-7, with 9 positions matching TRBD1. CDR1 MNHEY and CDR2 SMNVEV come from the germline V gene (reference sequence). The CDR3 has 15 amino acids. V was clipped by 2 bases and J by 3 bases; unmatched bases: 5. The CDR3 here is CASSLVAGQGYEQYF. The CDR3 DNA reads TGTGCCAGCAGTTTAGTTGCGGGACAGGGCTACGAGCAGTACTTC.

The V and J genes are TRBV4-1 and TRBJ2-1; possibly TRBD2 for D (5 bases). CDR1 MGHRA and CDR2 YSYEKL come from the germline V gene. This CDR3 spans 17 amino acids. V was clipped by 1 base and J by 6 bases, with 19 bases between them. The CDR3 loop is CASSQVPGVDRGNEQFF. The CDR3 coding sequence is TGCGCCAGCAGCCAAGTACCCGGGGTGGACCGGGGCAATGAGCAGTTCTTC.

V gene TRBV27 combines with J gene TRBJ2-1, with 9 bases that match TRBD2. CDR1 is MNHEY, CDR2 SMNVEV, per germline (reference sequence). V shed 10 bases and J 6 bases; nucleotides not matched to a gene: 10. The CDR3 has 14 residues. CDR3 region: CATWRLAGTNEQFF. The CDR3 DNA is TGTGCCACATGGCGCCTAGCGGGAACCAATGAGCAGTTCTTC.